These 30 T cell receptor beta chains originate from one sample sequenced in a study of blood T cells in healthy people across ages. A sample-barcoded 5' primer and a J-beta primer mix were used in a second PCR of about 6 to 11 cycles. TCRdb independently ran MiXCR on the 5' RACE reads; one entry per CDR3 protein. Here the sample spans some 1.4 million distinct CDR3 sequences, approximately 42% being singletons. The sample was blood. These receptors were collected from a woman aged 18-30 years in good health.

The chain couples TRBV28 to TRBJ1-6; D unclear. This CDR3 is 13 amino acids long. With 3 bases removed from V and 4 bases from J, the gap between germline ends came to 4 bases. Looked up from germline, CDR1 is MDHEN and CDR2 is SYDVKM. CDR3 bases: TGTGCCAGCAGTTTCGGGTATAATTCACCCCTCCACTTT. Translating it yields CASSFGYNSPLHF.

The chain couples TRBV20-1 to TRBJ2-5; the D is unclear. The J call may be mistaken, given a closer DNA end match to TRBJ2-1. CDR3 length: 9 amino acids. Germline V gives CDR1 DFQATT, CDR2 SNEGSKA (reference sequence). CDR3 protein: CSARESQFF. CDR3 DNA sequence: TGCAGTGCTAGAGAGTCCCAGTTCTTC.

V is TRBV4-2 and J is TRBJ2-7, with no clear D. This CDR3 has 13 amino acids. Germline values: CDR1 LGHNA, CDR2 YNFKEQ. V lost 0 bases and J 6 bases, leaving 9 bases between the germline ends. The CDR3 protein is CASSQDELGEQYF. CDR3 sequence (DNA): TGTGCCAGCAGCCAAGACGAATTGGGCGAGCAGTACTTC.

This clonotype was picked up many times. The chain uses TRBV27 and TRBJ2-6, with unresolved D. The CDR3 spans 14 residues. Germline CDR1 MNHEY, CDR2 SMNVEV (reference sequence). V was trimmed by 5 bases and J by 0 bases, leaving 5 bases between them. The CDR3 nucleotides read TGTGCCAGCAGTCCTAGCTCTGGGGCCAACGTCCTGACTTTC. Its protein is CASSPSSGANVLTF.

This clonotype was detected only a few times. The rearrangement links TRBV5-1 to TRBJ2-2, with unresolved D. V was clipped by 1 base and J by 5 bases, with 12 bases between them. This CDR3 is built from 15 residues. Germline V gene lookup returns CDR1 SGHRS and CDR2 YFSETQ. CDR3 coding DNA: TGCGCCAGCAGCTTGAACAGCCGAGTGACCGGGGAGCTGTTTTTT. Amino acid sequence: CASSLNSRVTGELFF.

This clonotype was counted between two and nine times. The rearrangement joins TRBV14 to TRBJ2-7; TRBD2 might be the D (6 bases). Germline-derived CDR1 and CDR2 are SGHDN and FVKESK. Trimming took off 4 bases at V and 4 bases at J, with 17 bases between the two ends. The CDR3 sequence is 15 residues long. In nucleotides, the CDR3 is TGTGCCAGCAGCCCGGAGGGTAGCGGATCTTACGAGCAGTACTTC. Amino acid sequence: CASSPEGSGSYEQYF.

The rearrangement joins TRBV25-1 to TRBJ2-7; 8 nucleotides agree with TRBD1. The CDR3 consists of 15 residues. V shed 2 bases, J shed 0 bases, and the junction held 3 bases outside the gene matches. Per the germline V gene, CDR1 is MGHDK and CDR2 is SYGVNS. For the CDR3, the DNA is TGTGCCAGCAGTGAACCCGGGACAGGCTCCTACGAGCAGTACTTC. Amino acids: CASSEPGTGSYEQYF.

V and J are TRBV27 and TRBJ1-5, with 8 bases that match TRBD1. Trimming cost V 5 bases and J 6 bases; bases outside gene matches: 6. The CDR3 sequence is 14 residues long. Germline lookup yields CDR1 MNHEY and CDR2 SMNVEV (reference sequence). For the CDR3, the DNA is TGTGCCAGCAGTCCAACAGGGGGTCGTCAGCCCCAGCATTTT. Encoded protein: CASSPTGGRQPQHF.

CDR3 sequence reads: CASSPPGGTGTYEQYF. The CDR3 DNA reads as TGTGCCAGCAGCCCCCCCGGTGGGACAGGGACGTACGAGCAGTACTTC. V is TRBV28 and J is TRBJ2-7, with 9 bases that match TRBD1. From germline, CDR1 is MDHEN and CDR2 SYDVKM. The CDR3 loop spans 16 amino acids. Losses at the gene ends were 6 bases for V and 4 bases for J; bases not matched to a gene: 13.

This clonotype was detected only a few times. The chain joins TRBV6-1 to TRBJ1-2; D possibly corresponds to TRBD1 (6 bases). This CDR3 contains 16 residues. V was pared by 0 bases and J by 0 bases, with 11 bases between. The germline V gene has CDR1 MNHNS and CDR2 SASEGT. CDR3 sequence: CASSEAGTPANYGYTF. The CDR3 bases are TGTGCCAGCAGTGAAGCAGGGACACCAGCTAACTATGGCTACACCTTC.

This clonotype has only a few counts. This chain connects TRBV6-1 to TRBJ2-3, with 8 bases identical to TRBD1. V was pared by 3 bases and J by 3 bases, with 5 bases of the junction left unmatched. The CDR3 has 15 amino acids. Germline values: CDR1 MNHNS, CDR2 SASEGT. For the CDR3, the DNA is TGTGCCAGCAGTGAGCGACAGGGGAGGACAGATACGCAGTATTTT. Its protein product is CASSERQGRTDTQYF.

The chain links TRBV5-1 to TRBJ1-5; 12 bases agree with TRBD1. Germline CDR1 and CDR2: SGHRS and YFSETQ. This CDR3 is 16 amino acids long. V dropped 4 bases and J dropped 8; count of bases not matched to a gene: 10. The CDR3 sequence is CASSQGGTGGREPQHF. The CDR3 region has the DNA TGCGCCAGCAGCCAGGGGGGGACAGGGGGCCGGGAGCCCCAGCATTTT.

This clonotype was detected a few times. This chain uses TRBV2 with TRBJ2-5; 9 positions agree with TRBD2. This CDR3 comprises 14 residues. Germline loops: CDR1 SNHLY, CDR2 FYNNEI. The junction had 4 bases not matched to a gene; V was cut back by 5 bases and J by 3 bases. This CDR3 reads CASSKTSGKETQYF. The CDR3 nucleotides are TGTGCCAGCAGTAAGACTAGCGGAAAAGAGACCCAGTACTTC.

The rearrangement links TRBV5-1 to TRBJ2-2; D tentatively reads TRBD1 or TRBD2 (5 bases each). The germline V gene encodes CDR1 SGHRS and CDR2 YFSETQ. V was cut by 5 bases and J by 5 bases, with 13 bases left in between. This CDR3 region has 14 residues. Here the CDR3 DNA reads TGCGCCAGCAGTCAGGGTGAGGGAACCGGGGAGCTGTTTTTT. Its translation is CASSQGEGTGELFF.

This clonotype was recorded a few times. The V gene is TRBV20-1, the J gene TRBJ2-6; possibly TRBD1 for D (6 bases). CDR3 length: 15 residues. Looked up from germline, CDR1 is DFQATT and CDR2 is SNEGSKA (reference sequence). Trimming pared 4 bases from V and 4 bases from J, leaving 14 bases between. CDR3 region: CSAKAQGAGANVLTF. DNA of the CDR3: TGCAGTGCTAAAGCACAGGGTGCCGGGGCCAACGTCCTGACTTTC.

About this clonotype itself: A single base separates this from a much larger clone, so it may be a read error. V is TRBV4-1 and J is TRBJ2-1; 7 bases are a match to TRBD2. V dropped 1 base and J dropped 1; count of bases not matched to a gene: 10. This CDR3 contains 18 residues. CDR1 and CDR2 (germline): MGHRA, YSYEKL. CDR3 DNA: TGCGCCAGCAGCCAAGGTCGCACGCGGGAGAAGTCCTACAATGAGCAGTTCTTC. Encoded protein: CASSQGRTREKSYNEQFF.

The chain employs TRBV10-3 and TRBJ2-7, with 8 bases matching TRBD2. Germline V CDR1 and CDR2: ENHRY, SYGVKD. V was clipped by 3 bases and J by 1 base; unmatched bases: 5. The length of the CDR3 is 15 residues. The CDR3 nucleotides read TGTGCCATCAGTGATCTGGCTAGCGGGTCCTACGAGCAGTACTTC. Translating it yields CAISDLASGSYEQYF.

This clonotype was seen a handful of times. The chain recombines TRBV2 with TRBJ2-3; 9 positions match TRBD2. CDR3 size: 16 residues. J gave up 0 bases and V 8 bases, and 9 bases lay outside the gene matches. Germline loops: CDR1 SNHLY, CDR2 FYNNEI. The CDR3 spells CASGSASGASTDTQYF. The DNA for the CDR3 is TGTGCCAGCGGGTCGGCTAGCGGGGCTAGCACAGATACGCAGTATTTT.

The genes are TRBV12-3 or TRBV12-4 and TRBJ2-3, with TRBD2 as a possible D gene (6 bases). The ends were cut back, 8 bases at V and 6 bases at J, with 15 bases in the middle. The CDR3 contains 13 residues. The DNA for the CDR3 is TGTGCCAGCTGTCCCTGGGCGGGGGATACGCAGTATTTT. This sequence encodes CASCPWAGDTQYF.

Points on this clonotype: An end of the junction does not agree with germline; a read error may underlie this. CDR3 region: CASSQGIYNSPPHF. As DNA, the CDR3 is TGTGCCAGCAGCCAGGGGATCTATAATTCACCCCCCCACTTT. The rearrangement uses TRBV3-1 and TRBJ1-6; D is uncertain. CDR1 is LGHDT, CDR2 YNNKEL, per germline (reference sequence). CDR3 length: 14 amino acids.

V usage is TRBV6-1 and J usage is TRBJ2-1; no clear D gene. The germline CDR1 and CDR2 sequences are MNHNS and SASEGT. The CDR3 sequence is 12 residues long. V was pared by 2 bases and J by 10 bases, with 9 bases between. CDR3: CASSEPGREQFF. The CDR3 nucleotides read TGTGCCAGCAGTGAACCTGGAAGGGAGCAGTTCTTC.

On this clonotype: Given a much more abundant clone one base away, this may be a read error. This chain links TRBV7-9 with TRBJ1-2, with D uncertain. Germline loops: CDR1 SEHNR, CDR2 FQNEAQ (reference sequence). This CDR3 contains 11 residues. The CDR3 is CVSSPGSGYTF. CDR3 sequence (DNA): TGTGTCAGCAGCCCGGGGTCGGGCTACACCTTC.

This clonotype was counted between two and nine times. The chain is built from TRBV20-1 and TRBJ1-5; the D gene is possibly TRBD1 (6 bases). The V end was cut by 6 bases, the J end by 5 bases, with 23 bases between. In germline, CDR1 is DFQATT, CDR2 SNEGSKA (reference sequence). The CDR3 is made up of 16 amino acids. Here the CDR3 reads CSAPEASQGIDQPQHF. As DNA, the CDR3 is TGCAGTGCCCCGGAGGCGTCCCAGGGGATTGATCAGCCCCAGCATTTT.

This clonotype was recorded only once. V and J are TRBV11-2 and TRBJ1-2; TRBD1 agrees at 7 bases. Germline V gene data show CDR1 as SGHAT and CDR2 as FQNNGV. J was trimmed by 0 bases and V by 5 bases; bases with no gene match: 6. This CDR3 region has 15 residues. The CDR3 sequence is CASSRNDRANYGYTF. CDR3 coding DNA: TGTGCCAGCAGCCGGAACGACAGGGCTAACTATGGCTACACCTTC.

In the case of this clonotype: A junction boundary mismatches the germline segment, possibly from a read error. CDR3 in amino acids: CASSRGGQADTRYF. CDR3 nucleotides: TGCGCCAGCAGCAGAGGGGGGCAGGCAGATACGCGGTATTTT. The rearrangement links TRBV5-1 to TRBJ2-3; D may be TRBD1 or TRBD2 (6 bases each). The CDR3 consists of 14 residues. Germline V gene data show CDR1 as SGHRS and CDR2 as YFSETQ.

Turning to this clonotype: Germline and junction disagree at one end, which may indicate a read error. The chain uses TRBV7-7 and TRBJ2-3, with D possibly matching TRBD1 (6 bases). The CDR3 spans 16 residues. The germline CDR1 and CDR2 sequences are SSHAT and FNYEAQ (reference sequence). The CDR3 DNA reads TGTGCTAGCAGCTTAATTTCCGGACAGAACACAGATACGCAGTATTTT. Its translation: CASSLISGQNTDTQYF.

This chain connects TRBV6-6 to TRBJ1-2; D unclear. V dropped 6 bases and J dropped 2 bases, with 10 bases sitting between them. This CDR3 has 13 amino acids. CDR1 and CDR2 (germline): MNHNY, SVGAGI (reference sequence). The CDR3 is CASSAGPNYGYTF. In DNA, the CDR3 is TGTGCCAGCAGCGCCGGGCCAAACTATGGCTACACCTTC.

The count of this clonotype is one. This chain joins TRBV5-6 and TRBJ1-2; D may be TRBD1 (6 bases). This CDR3 spans 15 amino acids. V was shortened by 0 bases and J by 3 bases, with 12 bases between the two germline ends. The germline CDR1 and CDR2 sequences are SGHDT and YYEEEE. For the CDR3, the DNA is TGTGCCAGCAGCTTGGAGAGGGGGGGCCACTATGGCTACACCTTC. Residues: CASSLERGGHYGYTF.

In its sample, this clonotype was seen a few times. The V gene is TRBV6-5, the J gene TRBJ2-7; TRBD1 matches at 7 bases. V trimming: 6 bases; J trimming: 0 bases; junction bases outside the gene matches: 8. This CDR3 region has 15 residues. In germline, CDR1 is MNHEY, CDR2 SVGAGI. The CDR3 DNA reads as TGTGCCAGCAGCAAACCCGGGACAGCCTCCTACGAGCAGTACTTC. Translating gives CASSKPGTASYEQYF.

The V call is TRBV20-1, the J call TRBJ1-5; D unresolved. This CDR3 region has 13 residues. From germline, CDR1 is DFQATT and CDR2 SNEGSKA (reference sequence). V gave up 3 bases and J gave up 8 bases, with 14 bases separating them. The CDR3 DNA reads TGCAGTGCTAGTGATTGGGCAGCGGAGCCCCAGCATTTT. Its translation is CSASDWAAEPQHF.